These T cell receptor beta chains were read from a single sample in a study of cytomegalovirus exposure and HLA in healthy donors. Profiled with immunoSEQ multiplex PCR; TCRdb holds only in-frame clones, not every one. The data hold about 200,000 clones, with approximately 85% observed a single time. The material sequenced was PBMCs. The source is a woman aged 45-65 years in good health and CMV-seropositive. Each CDR3 is given with its conserved first and last residue. A D gene is named only where the DNA matches it firmly.

>13|TRBJ1-1|TRBD1|TRBV2
CASRTGLMAEAFF
>14|TRBJ2-7|.|TRBV6-5
CASSSPTGSYEQYF
>14|TRBJ2-2|.|TRBV27
CASRTGGNTGELFF
>14|TRBJ2-3|TRBD2|TRBV10-3
CASGSGPSTDTQYF
>15|TRBJ1-5|TRBD1|TRBV6-1
CASSEGMTGNQPQHF
>15|TRBJ2-1|.|TRBV6-1
CASSEPGTGFNEQFF
>17|TRBJ2-5|TRBD2|TRBV4-1
CASSQDRLAGGPETQYF
>13|TRBJ1-2|.|TRBV6-1
CASSSTGFYGYTF
>16|TRBJ2-1|TRBD2|TRBV19
CASSIRLAGVGNEQFF
>15|TRBJ2-3|.|TRBV7-2
CASRGGLAVGDTQYF
>14|TRBJ1-2|.|TRBV5-1
CASSPHGSDYGYTF
>15|TRBJ2-5|TRBD2|TRBV28
CASSLLAGYQETQYF
>14|TRBJ2-2|TRBD2|TRBV5-6
CASSLRGDTGELFF
>13|TRBJ1-1|.|TRBV30
CASKNQGNTEAFF
>15|TRBJ2-1|TRBD1|TRBV18
CASSVTGGTYNEQFF
>16|.|TRBD2|TRBV27
CASSGVGGRIFYEQYF
>15|TRBJ2-3|TRBD1|TRBV7-9
CASSATGGGTDTQYF
>17|TRBJ1-2|TRBD1|TRBV28
CASSSVRGRVINYGYTF
>15|TRBJ2-7|.|TRBV10-3
CASSYSPRALYEQYF
>13|TRBJ1-1|TRBD1|TRBV10-3
CAISPQGDTEAFF
>16|TRBJ1-1|TRBD1|TRBV5-1
CASSSGTALDLTEAFF
>11|TRBJ2-7|.|TRBV6-5
CASTYELGQYF
>15|TRBJ1-1|.|TRBV10-3
CAISEREEPNTEAFF
>14|TRBJ1-3|.|TRBV28
CASSLHSTGNTIYF
>15|TRBJ2-7|TRBD2|TRBV2
CASARTPSGTYEQYF
>15|TRBJ2-3|TRBD2|TRBV6-4
CASKPSGVGTDTQYF
>15|TRBJ2-7|TRBD1|TRBV10-2
CASSPGQGSIYEQYF
>13|TRBJ2-4|.|TRBV28
CASSLPGGDSQYF
>14|TRBJ2-5|TRBD2|TRBV7-9
CASSFGGGQETQYF
>15|TRBJ2-7|TRBD1|TRBV19
CASSKQAGGFYEQYF
>15|TRBJ2-3|.|TRBV5-1
CASSLGVTSTDTQYF
>13|TRBJ1-5|.|TRBV5-6
CASSSTASGPQHF
>15|TRBJ2-2|.|TRBV11-2
CASSLDARETGELFF
>13|TRBJ1-2|.|TRBV5-5
CASSLAGVHGYTF
>12|TRBJ2-3|TRBD2|TRBV2
CASIVGGDTQYF
>14|TRBJ2-2|TRBD1|TRBV15
CATSGDRVGGELFF